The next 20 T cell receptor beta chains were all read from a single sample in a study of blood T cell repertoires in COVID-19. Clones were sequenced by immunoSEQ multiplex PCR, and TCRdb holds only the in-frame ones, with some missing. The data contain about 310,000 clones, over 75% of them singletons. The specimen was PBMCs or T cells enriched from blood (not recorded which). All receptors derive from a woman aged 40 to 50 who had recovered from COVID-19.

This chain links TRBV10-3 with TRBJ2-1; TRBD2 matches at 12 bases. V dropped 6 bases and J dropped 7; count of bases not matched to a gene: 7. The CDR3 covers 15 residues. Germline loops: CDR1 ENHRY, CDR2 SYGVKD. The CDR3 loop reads CAISKRLAGENEQFF. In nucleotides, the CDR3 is TGTGCCATCAGCAAAAGACTAGCGGGAGAGAATGAGCAGTTCTTC.

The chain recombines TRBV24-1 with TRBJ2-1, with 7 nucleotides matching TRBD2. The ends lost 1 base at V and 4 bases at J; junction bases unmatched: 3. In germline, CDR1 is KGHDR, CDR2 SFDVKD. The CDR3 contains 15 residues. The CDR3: CATSDFWGGYNEQFF. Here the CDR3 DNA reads TGTGCCACCAGTGATTTCTGGGGGGGTTACAATGAGCAGTTCTTC.

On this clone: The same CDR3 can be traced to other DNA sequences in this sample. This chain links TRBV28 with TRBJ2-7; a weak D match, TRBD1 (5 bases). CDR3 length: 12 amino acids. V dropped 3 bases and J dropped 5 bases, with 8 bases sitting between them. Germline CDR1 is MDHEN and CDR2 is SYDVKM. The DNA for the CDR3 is TGTGCCAGCAGTTTCAGCAGGGACGAGCAGTACTTC. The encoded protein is CASSFSRDEQYF.

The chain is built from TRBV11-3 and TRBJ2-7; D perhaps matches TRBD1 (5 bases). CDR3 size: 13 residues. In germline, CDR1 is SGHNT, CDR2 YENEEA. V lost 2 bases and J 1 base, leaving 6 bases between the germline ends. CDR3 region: CASSLRQSYEQYF. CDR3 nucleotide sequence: TGTGCCAGCAGCTTAAGACAGTCCTACGAGCAGTACTTC.

CDR3 sequence: CASSLTGDAFF. CDR3 nucleotide sequence: TGTGCCAGCAGCCTCACAGGGGACGCTTTCTTT. J is TRBJ1-1 and V is TRBV7-6; 7 bases map to TRBD1. The CDR3 has 11 amino acids. Germline lookup yields CDR1 SGHVS and CDR2 FNYEAQ. The V and J ends lost 5 bases and 11 bases, in that order; junction bases with no gene match: 5.

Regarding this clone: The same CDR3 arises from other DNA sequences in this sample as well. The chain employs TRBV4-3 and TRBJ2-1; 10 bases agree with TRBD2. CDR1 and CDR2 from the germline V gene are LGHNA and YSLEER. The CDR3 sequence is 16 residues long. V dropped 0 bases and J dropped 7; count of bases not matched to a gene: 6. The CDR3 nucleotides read TGCGCCAGCAGCCAAGATCTAGCGGGAGTAGGTAATGAGCAGTTCTTC. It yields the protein CASSQDLAGVGNEQFF.

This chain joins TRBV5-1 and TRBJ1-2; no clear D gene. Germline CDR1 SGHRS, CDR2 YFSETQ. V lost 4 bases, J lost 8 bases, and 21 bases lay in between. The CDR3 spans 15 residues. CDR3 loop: CASSPSGRTMGGYTF. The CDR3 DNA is TGCGCCAGCAGCCCTAGCGGGAGGACCATGGGGGGCTACACCTTC.

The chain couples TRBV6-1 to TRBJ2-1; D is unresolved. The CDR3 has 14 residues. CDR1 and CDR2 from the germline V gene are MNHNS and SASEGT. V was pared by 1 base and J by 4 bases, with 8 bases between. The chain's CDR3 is CASSEGRLYNEQFF. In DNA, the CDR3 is TGTGCCAGCAGTGAAGGGAGACTTTACAATGAGCAGTTCTTC.

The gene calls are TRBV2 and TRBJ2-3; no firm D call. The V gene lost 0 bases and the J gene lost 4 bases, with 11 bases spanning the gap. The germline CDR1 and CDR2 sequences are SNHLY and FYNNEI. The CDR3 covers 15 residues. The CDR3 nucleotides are TGTGCCAGCAGTGAAGCGCTGGTTCGGGCAGATACGCAGTATTTT. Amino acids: CASSEALVRADTQYF.

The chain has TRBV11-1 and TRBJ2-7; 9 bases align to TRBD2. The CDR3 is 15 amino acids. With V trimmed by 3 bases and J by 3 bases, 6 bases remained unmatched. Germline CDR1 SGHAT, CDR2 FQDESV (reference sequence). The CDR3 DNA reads TGTGCCAGCAGCTTTAGCGGGGGCGCCTACTACGAGCAGTACTTC. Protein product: CASSFSGGAYYEQYF.

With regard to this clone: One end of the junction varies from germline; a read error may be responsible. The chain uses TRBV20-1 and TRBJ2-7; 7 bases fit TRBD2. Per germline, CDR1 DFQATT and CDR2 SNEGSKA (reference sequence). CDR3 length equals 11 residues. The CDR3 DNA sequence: TGCAGTGCTACTCCGGGACTACCGGGGGACTTC. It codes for CSATPGLPGDF.

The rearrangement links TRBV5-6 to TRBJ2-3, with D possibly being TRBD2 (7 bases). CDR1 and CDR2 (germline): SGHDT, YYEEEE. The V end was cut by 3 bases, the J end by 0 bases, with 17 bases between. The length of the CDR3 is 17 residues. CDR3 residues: CASSWGLADGSTDTQYF. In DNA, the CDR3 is TGTGCCAGCAGCTGGGGGCTAGCGGATGGAAGCACAGATACGCAGTATTTT. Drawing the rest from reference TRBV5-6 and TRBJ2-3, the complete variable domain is DAGVTQSPTHLIKTRGQQVTLRCSPKSGHDTVSWYQQALGQGPQFIFQYYEEEERQRGNFPDRFSGHQFPNYSSELNVNALLLGDSALYLCASSWGLADGSTDTQYFGPGTRLTVL.

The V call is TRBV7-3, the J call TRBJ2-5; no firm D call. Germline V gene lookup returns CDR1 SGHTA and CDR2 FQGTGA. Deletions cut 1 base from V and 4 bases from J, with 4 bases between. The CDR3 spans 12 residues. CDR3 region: CASSLMRETQYF. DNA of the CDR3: TGTGCCAGCAGCTTAATGAGAGAGACCCAGTACTTC.

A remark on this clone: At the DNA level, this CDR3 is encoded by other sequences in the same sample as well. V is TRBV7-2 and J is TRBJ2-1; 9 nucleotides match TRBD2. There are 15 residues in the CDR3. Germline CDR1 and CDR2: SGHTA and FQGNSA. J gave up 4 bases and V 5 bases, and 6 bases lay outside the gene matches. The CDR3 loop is CASSLGTSTYNEQFF. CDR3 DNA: TGTGCCAGCAGCCTCGGGACTAGCACTTACAATGAGCAGTTCTTC. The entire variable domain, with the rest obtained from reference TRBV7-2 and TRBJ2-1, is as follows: GAGVSQSPSNKVTEKGKDVELRCDPISGHTALYWYRQSLGQGLEFLIYFQGNSAPDKSGLPSDRFSAERTGGSVSTLTIQRTQQEDSAVYLCASSLGTSTYNEQFFGPGTRLTVL.

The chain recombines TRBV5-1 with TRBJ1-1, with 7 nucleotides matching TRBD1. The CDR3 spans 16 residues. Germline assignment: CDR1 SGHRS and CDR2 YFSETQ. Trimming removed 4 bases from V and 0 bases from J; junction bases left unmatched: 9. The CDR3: CASSTWTGLLNTEAFF. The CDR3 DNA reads TGCGCCAGCAGCACCTGGACAGGTCTATTGAACACTGAAGCTTTCTTT. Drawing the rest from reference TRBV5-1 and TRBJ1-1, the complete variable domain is KAGVTQTPRYLIKTRGQQVTLSCSPISGHRSVSWYQQTPGQGLQFLFEYFSETQRNKGNFPGRFSGRQFSNSRSEMNVSTLELGDSALYLCASSTWTGLLNTEAFFGQGTRLTVV.

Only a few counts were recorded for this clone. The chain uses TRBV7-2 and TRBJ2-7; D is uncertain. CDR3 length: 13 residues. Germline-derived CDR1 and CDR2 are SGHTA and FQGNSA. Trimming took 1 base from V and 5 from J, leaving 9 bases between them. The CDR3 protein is CASSLGRGDEQYF. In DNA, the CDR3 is TGTGCCAGCAGCTTAGGTAGAGGCGACGAGCAGTACTTC.

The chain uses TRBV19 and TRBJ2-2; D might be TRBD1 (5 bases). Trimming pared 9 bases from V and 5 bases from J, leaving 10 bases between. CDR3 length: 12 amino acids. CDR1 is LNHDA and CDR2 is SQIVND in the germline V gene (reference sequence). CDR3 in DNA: TGTGCCAGCCCCACAGGTACCGGGGAGCTGTTTTTT. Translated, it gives CASPTGTGELFF.

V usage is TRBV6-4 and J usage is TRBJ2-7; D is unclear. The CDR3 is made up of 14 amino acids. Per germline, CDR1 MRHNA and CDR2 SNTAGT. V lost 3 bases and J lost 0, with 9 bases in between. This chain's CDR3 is CASSEELSSYEQYF. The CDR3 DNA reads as TGTGCCAGCAGTGAGGAGTTGAGCTCCTACGAGCAGTACTTC.

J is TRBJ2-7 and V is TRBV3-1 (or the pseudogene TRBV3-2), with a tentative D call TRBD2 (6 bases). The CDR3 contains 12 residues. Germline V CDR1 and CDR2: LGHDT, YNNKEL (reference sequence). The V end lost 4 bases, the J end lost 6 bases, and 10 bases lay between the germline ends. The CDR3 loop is CASSPLGGEQYF. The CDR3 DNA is TGTGCCAGCAGCCCTCTCGGGGGCGAGCAGTACTTC.

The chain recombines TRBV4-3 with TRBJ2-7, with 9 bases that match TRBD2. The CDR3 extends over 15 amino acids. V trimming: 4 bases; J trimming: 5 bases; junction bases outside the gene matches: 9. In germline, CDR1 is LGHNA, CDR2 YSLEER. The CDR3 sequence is CASSLGTSPWNEQYF. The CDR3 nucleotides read TGCGCCAGCAGCCTCGGGACTAGCCCCTGGAACGAGCAGTACTTC.